This T cell receptor beta chain was found in a study of T cell responses to AZD1222 COVID-19 vaccine. As concerns this clone: Its antigen is as yet unknown.

The study, taken as a whole, reports: Unmutated variant regions are reportedly targeted by nearly half of spike-specific TCRs. At 160-218 and 743-854, vaccine-associated CD4 TCRs were dominant, and they spanned spike. Seropositive AZD1222 recipients at baseline numbered only six or seven. Among the donors, most were white British and more were female, and clonal diversity was possibly underestimated.

Trimming stripped 2 bases from V and 2 bases from J, with 19 bases between. The CDR3 totals 17 residues. Sequenced by immunoSEQ multiplex PCR; TCRdb stores in-frame clones only, minus some. Of around 53,000 clones in the sample, approximately 85% were seen once. This receptor was obtained from an adult in good health. Sequencing was performed on peripheral blood, taken on day 0 of MenACWY control vaccination. This sequence joins TRBV5-3 and TRBJ2-5; possibly TRBD2 for D (7 bases). TRBV5-3 is an ORF, with its function uncertain. The CDR3 region is CARSFTGRGGQQETQYF. CDR3 sequence (DNA): TGTGCCAGAAGCTTCACAGGGAGGGGAGGGCAGCAAGAGACCCAGTACTTC.